A single T cell receptor beta chain is shown here with its context. These data originate in a study of shared clonotypes between healthy human individuals. Study overall: CD8 memory received one plate per donor, CD8 naive two, CD4 memory three and CD4 naive three.

Germline V gene sequence: CDR1 SGHRS, CDR2 YFSETQ. The V segment lost 6 bases and the J segment 5 bases; nucleotides outside the gene matches: 13. The CDR3 has 16 amino acids. All donors were Caucasian adults living in Nashville, Tennessee. TCRdb's copy holds only in-frame clones and misses some; the assay was immunoSEQ multiplex PCR. The sample shows some 1,400,000 clones, roughly 97% of them seen only once. The receptor comes from a man in his thirties or forties in good health. The rearrangement joins TRBV5-1 to TRBJ2-7, with 11 positions matching TRBD2. Material for sequencing was naive CD4+ T cells sorted from blood. Subset reported: CD45RA+ positively selected. For the CDR3, the DNA is TGCGCCAGCAACGTAGCGGGAGGGAACCTTAGGGACGAGCAGTACTTC. Translating gives CASNVAGGNLRDEQYF.